The source of this T cell receptor delta chain is a study of γδ T cells in repeated Plasmodium falciparum infection. Study overall: Malian children with intense seasonal malaria exposure were compared with matched Australian children.

To note about this clone: No antigen is known for it. This DNA's translation differs at residue 7 from TCRdb's protein, which comes from a much larger clone; a read error is likely, and the protein shown is translated from the DNA.

General study findings and limits: Malian donors came from one small rural village, predominantly one ethnic group.

Bulk repertoires came from Vgamma9/Vdelta2+ or Vdelta2-negative gammadelta T cells flow-sorted from PBMC. TCRdb processed the multiplex PCR reads again with the CATT caller. Among 90,000 to 95,000 delta-chain clones listed, 0.9% to 1% were seen once. The CDR3 length is 22 residues. In germline, CDR1 is TSWWSYY, CDR2 QGS. The ends lost 1 base at V and 3 bases at J; junction bases unmatched: 22. The V call is TRDV1, the J call TRDJ1; 11 positions agree with TRDD3. TCRdb gives no J gene; it was assigned here by matching the DNA to germline. The sample consisted of gamma-delta T cells from blood. The sequence derives from a pool of human donors (malaria-infected and uninfected, not separated). The CDR3 loop is CALGEPARSSYWGIKVADKLIF. The CDR3 nucleotides read TGTGCTCTTGGGGAACCCGCGAGGTCTTCCTACTGGGGGATAAAGGTGGCCGATAAACTCATCTTT.